This T cell receptor (beta chain) was captured in a study of OX40 agonist ivuxolimab in advanced cancers. Study summary: The study enrolled dose-escalation patients with hepatocellular carcinoma, melanoma, renal cell or head and neck cancer. Partial responses were recorded for three patients, including one with hepatocellular carcinoma and two with cutaneous melanoma. Study results and limitations: Partial responders receiving 0.1-3.0 mg/kg showed among the lowest clonal expansion. On average, a greater number of expanded clones characterised CD8+ T cells relative to CD4+.

Repertoires were generated with immunoSEQ multiplex PCR, while TCRdb's copy carries only in-frame clones and drops some. Among approximately 90,000 clones, roughly nine tenths were seen once, and the ten largest hold around 8.7%. Trimming removed 3 bases from V and 5 bases from J, with 13 bases in between. CDR1 and CDR2 (germline): LNHDA, SQIVND (reference sequence). CDR3 size: 15 residues. With regard to this clone: Its antigen is not known.

This clonotype was sampled from an adult with an advanced solid tumor such as melanoma, head and neck, liver or kidney cancer. Sequencing used CD4+ or CD8+ T cells sorted from blood, obtained in a trial of the OX40 agonist ivuxolimab. This chain connects TRBV19 to TRBJ1-4, with D unresolved. The DNA of the CDR3 is TGTGCCAGTAGTATGTTTGGGGTCGGGAATGAAAAACTGTTTTTT. Translating it yields CASSMFGVGNEKLFF. Using reference TRBV19 and TRBJ1-4 for the parts outside the CDR3, the full variable domain is DGGITQSPKYLFRKEGQNVTLSCEQNLNHDAMYWYRQDPGQGLRLIYYSQIVNDFQKGDIAEGYSVSREKKESFPLTVTSAQKNPTAFYLCASSMFGVGNEKLFFGSGTQLSVL.